Ten or more counts support the clone carrying this T cell receptor (beta chain). This specimen comes from a study of T cells in Graves' hyperthyroidism and ophthalmopathy. Using RNA transcripts as the source, TCR beta CDR3 regions were amplified. With the HTBI primer set, the TCR CDR3 went through a first round of RT-PCR. From the multiplex PCR reads, TCRdb called clonotypes with MiXCR, one entry per CDR3 protein. The repertoire holds more than 300,000 distinct CDR3 sequences, with about 18% as singletons. V lost 5 bases and J lost 1; bases outside the gene matches: 7. This CDR3 spans 16 amino acids. Germline loops: CDR1 SGHRS, CDR2 YFSETQ.

Sequencing used blood. The chain has TRBV5-1 and TRBJ1-5, with TRBD1 identical over 9 bases. The sequence derives from a man between 18 and 29 years old with Graves' ophthalmopathy. CDR3 nucleotides: TGCGCCAGCAGGCCTACAGGGGGCGAGAGCAATCAGCCCCAGCATTTT. It specifies CASRPTGGESNQPQHF.